This T cell receptor beta chain derives from a study of human T cells and chemical hapten exposure. About the study: TCR yield per sample varied, mainly due to pooled library volumes.

This clonotype was counted only a few times. No antigen is known for it. MiXCR, applied by TCRdb to the RACE reads, yields one record per CDR3 protein. The table has 360,000 or so distinct CDR3 sequences, roughly 6% seen once. The time point: patch test 2, 6 weeks after DPC sensitization. Treatment meaning: therapeutic diphenylcyclopropenone sensitization with weekly scalp DPC. Extraction of total RNA was performed on unfractionated whole blood. Points from the study as a whole: The count of PT1 expanded TCRs correlated positively with patch test score. Donors' alopecia may make their immune response differ from healthy people's.

Germline V CDR1 and CDR2: MNHEY, SMNVEV (reference sequence). V lost 6 bases to trimming and J lost 0 bases, with 15 bases between them. CDR3 length: 15 residues. This rearrangement joins TRBV27 to TRBJ2-7; TRBD2 might be the D (5 bases). This specimen was whole blood, taken in connection with sensitization to the hapten diphenylcyclopropenone (DPC). This clonotype was obtained from a woman aged 18-29 years with alopecia areata. Some clones in this sample may be carry-over from other donors' samples. The chain's CDR3 is CASRSGLTLSYEQYF. CDR3 DNA sequence: TGTGCCAGCAGATCCGGACTCACCCTCTCCTACGAGCAGTACTTC.